Listed here is a single TCR beta chain. This clone's antigen is unknown. No base quality information exists; no much larger clone differs at one position. The data were taken from a study of cytomegalovirus exposure and HLA in healthy donors listed by TCRdb under 2017. Regarding the study in general: An earlier analysis of more than 550 of the donors reported approximately 300 Gb of sequence data and approximately 120 million unique TCR beta sequences obtained from around 180 million T cells. About 300 gigabases of sequencing data and around 80 million unique TCR sequences made up an early release that covered approximately 650 HLA-typed donors. Besides the first cohort of around 700 subjects, a separate validation cohort made up of 120 or so different subjects was used. To decide whether each TCR beta V gene segment behaved as functional or pseudogenic, an earlier analysis of 587 of the donors relied on high-throughput TCR beta sequencing. The study profiled the T cell repertoires of about 720 subjects by immunosequencing and related them to cytomegalovirus serostatus. The later analysis used no new phenotypic data to find candidate immune exposures, relying instead on TCR beta sequences and their occurrence across donors. A later genetic analysis took genome-wide SNP genotypes for about three fifths of the roughly 700 donors and used that subset as a discovery cohort. Of the roughly 430 genotyped donors, approximately 83% fell in the genetic ancestry cluster associated with self-reported Caucasian donors. Class I and class II HLA loci were covered by the typing at four-digit resolution. On average, over 200,000 unique TCR beta nucleotide sequences were sequenced per donor among more than 350 genotyped donors of the cohort, with 15% to 20% of those sequences being non-productive. All discovery cohort repertoires had been generated using a single sequencing platform. High-throughput TCR immunosequencing, statistical association of individual TCRs with disease status, and machine learning were combined to predict cytomegalovirus infection status. The study aimed to test whether cataloging public T cell receptors could reveal signatures of past pathogen exposure. The number of donors typed differed by locus, with about 629-630 for A, B, C, DRB1 and DQB1, 522 for DQA1, 600 to 610 for DPA1, and some 440 for DPB1. Donor age, sex, ethnicity and CMV serostatus were collected together with the repertoire data. To study patterns of TCR occurrence, a later analysis re-analyzed previously published TCR beta repertoires from 700 or so donors and added high-resolution HLA genotyping. A few DR-DQ haplotypes were handled as single units for association and clustering because linkage in the cohort was strong.

The cohort comprised around 700 healthy bone marrow donors. All cohort members were sampled while nominally healthy, although unrecorded immune exposures were likely present. The donor tested CMV seronegative, placing the donor among the 352 seronegative members of the cohort. A peripheral blood sample was provided by each donor, and peripheral blood mononuclear cells were used for TCR beta sequencing. The Qiagen DNeasy Blood Extraction Kit was used to extract genomic DNA from the blood cell samples. Study-level results and caveats: When HLA alleles, especially DR and DQ, strongly co-occurred, TCR associations were difficult to assign to individual alleles. V-gene and J-gene trimming of TCR beta chains was associated with a missense DCLRE1C variant in a later genetic analysis, and the association was replicated in an independent cohort. A further reported finding was that TCR beta sequences accurately predicted the HLA-A and HLA-B alleles for most subjects in the first cohort. According to a later analysis, most CMV-associated TCR beta chains appeared to be HLA-restricted, and the HLA associations seemed to be driven largely by CMV exposure. According to a later analysis, parvovirus B19, influenza, CMV and Epstein-Barr virus appeared linked to several top co-occurrence clusters. A few of the identified cytomegalovirus-associated TCR beta chains were confirmed in vitro to be specific for cytomegalovirus antigens. At a false discovery rate of 0.05, a later analysis linked 16,000 or so TCR beta sequences to specific HLA alleles. Only TCR beta chains were sequenced in this cohort, and the absence of alpha or paired-chain data limited detectable features. The presence/absence analyses assumed that sequencing depth was roughly uniform across donors, and that assumption may not be true. An earlier analysis of approximately 590 of the donors showed that most TCR beta V segments appeared in productive rearrangements either about 87% or about 30% of the time, which broadly matched IMGT annotations. For the cohort, immune exposure information was limited to CMV serostatus. The authors suggested that the approach could potentially be generalized to other disease states and immunological phenotypes. The earlier analysis of 587 of the donors excluded roughly 16 rarely observed V segments, including chromosome 9 orphons, because counts were too low. Most TCR sequences were observed very rarely across donors, whereas some public TCRs were present in many individuals. Compared with equally common non-associated chains, HLA-associated TCR beta chains in a later analysis were more clonally expanded and had lower generation probabilities. A cluster of highly shared sequence variants was judged likely to represent a technical artifact of the sequencing pipeline. Some IMGT-functional V segments, including TRBV6-2 and TRBV6-3, could not be told apart with the 87-base-pair reads, so those segments were excluded. In a later analysis, the rate of TCR association differed among HLA loci, with DRB1 alleles having the most associated TCRs and HLA-C alleles having the fewest. Compared with the approximately 700-donor mean, donors in an Asian-associated ancestry cluster had fewer N-insertions in productive TCRs, according to a later genetic analysis. In both the original and validation cohorts, the classifier was reported to diagnose cytomegalovirus status with high specificity and sensitivity. Because HLA typing was missing for some donors at each locus, association tests included only the typed subset. The study gave a list of 150 to 200 TCR beta chains associated with cytomegalovirus. Correlated functional status among segregating V segments might reflect linkage disequilibrium, but an unknown experimental factor could not be ruled out.

The germline V gene yields LGHNA for CDR1 and YSLEER for CDR2. The CDR3 runs 14 amino acids, cysteine and phenylalanine included. The DNA shown is the 42-base CDR3, in frame from base 1. V and J are trimmed by 2 bases and 4 bases, and the gene matches miss 2 bases of the junction. Library preparation employed the immunoSEQ multiplex PCR assay. The multiplex PCR relied on a mix of 60 forward primers for TCR Vbeta segments and 13 reverse primers for TCR Jbeta segments. A multiplex PCR assay on genomic DNA amplified the CDR3 region of rearranged TCR beta genes. On the Illumina HiSeq System, the amplified TCR beta libraries were sequenced as 87-base-pair reads. The original methods were these. A later analysis counted about 80 million unique TCR beta chains across the 700 or so repertoires, and around 12 million of these chains were shared by at least two donors. To remove PCR and sequencing errors, raw reads were error-corrected and collapsed into unique sequences using a nearest-neighbor algorithm that merged closely related sequences. CDR3 sequences were aligned to IMGT reference sequences to assign V, D and J gene segments. For a sequence to be retained, a match of at least six nucleotides to both a V gene segment and a J gene segment was required. A rearrangement was called productive if the CDR3 had no stop codons and remained in frame with V and J, and every other rearrangement was called non-productive. CDR3 was defined according to IMGT convention as the region running from the second conserved V-encoded cysteine to the conserved J-encoded phenylalanine. The earlier analysis of fewer than 750 of the donors excluded sequences that lacked an unambiguous match to a single V gene segment. An earlier analysis of under 750 of the donors called V segments functional above 56.7% productive rearrangements and segregating when the between-donor standard deviation exceeded 5%. A statistical classification framework was developed to diagnose cytomegalovirus status using the catalog of TCR beta chain sequences. In a later analysis, V and J genes were assigned by comparing TCR nucleotide sequences against IMGT/GENE-DB human TR gene sequences. In a later analysis, CDR3 sequences and most-parsimonious VDJ recombination scenarios were assigned using the TCRdist pipeline. A later analysis defined each TCR beta chain by its CDR3 amino acid sequence plus V-gene family, and excluded reads lacking a unique V-gene family. To address suspected cross-contamination and a sequencing artifact, a later analysis removed 592 highly shared, low-generation-probability nucleotide sequences. For each public chain, a later analysis derived a clonal expansion index from normalized ranks of inferred template counts within each repertoire. In a later analysis, generation probabilities were computed with a VDJ recombination model fitted to out-of-frame rearrangements, and the resulting probabilities were checked against IGoR. A later analysis scored TCR-TCR, TCR-HLA and TCR-CMV co-occurrence with hypergeometric tests, applying a repertoire-size bias correction to TCR pairs. In a later analysis, false discovery rates were estimated by permuting HLA or CMV assignments 20 times. In a later analysis, co-occurring TCRs were grouped using DBSCAN, and TCRdist sequence similarity was added for clustering within HLA-allele-positive subsets. Co-occurrence clustering excluded repertoires with fewer than 30,000 or more than 120,000 public chains, plus five with anomalous nucleotide sharing. As stored in TCRdb, this immuneACCESS dataset retains in-frame rearrangements with V and J assigned. A fraction of the clones does not appear; measured against another copy, unresolved V genes explain less than half of the discrepancy, and the remainder lacks a known reason. Clonal size and the V and J genes are those of that table, whereas D and trimming came from the DNA. The sample table holds approximately 140,000 clones, of which around 79% were seen once. Of the sample, around 3.1% is held by the ten largest clones.

Sequenced input: PBMCs. The rearrangement joined TRBV4-3 to TRBJ2-1; 7 of the junction bases match TRBD2. The sequence was collected from a female donor in good health and CMV-seronegative. The CDR3 loop reads CASSQFGGYNEQFF. The nucleotide sequence is TGCGCCAGCAGCCAATTCGGGGGGTACAATGAGCAGTTCTTC.